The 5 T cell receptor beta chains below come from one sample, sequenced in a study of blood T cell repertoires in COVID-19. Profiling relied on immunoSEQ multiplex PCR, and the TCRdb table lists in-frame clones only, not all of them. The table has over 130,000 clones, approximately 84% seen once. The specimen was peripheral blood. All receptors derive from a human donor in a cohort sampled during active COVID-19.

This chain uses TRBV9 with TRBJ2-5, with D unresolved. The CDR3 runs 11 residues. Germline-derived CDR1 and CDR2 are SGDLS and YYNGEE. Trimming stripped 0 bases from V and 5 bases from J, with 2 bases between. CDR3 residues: CASSVAETQYF. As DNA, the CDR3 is TGTGCCAGCAGCGTAGCGGAGACCCAGTACTTC.

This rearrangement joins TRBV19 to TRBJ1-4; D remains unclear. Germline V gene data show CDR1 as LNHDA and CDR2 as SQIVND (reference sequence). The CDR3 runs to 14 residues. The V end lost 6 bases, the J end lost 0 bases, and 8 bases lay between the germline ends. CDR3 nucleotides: TGTGCCAGTAGATCGCGGCCAACTAATGAAAAACTGTTTTTT. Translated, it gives CASRSRPTNEKLFF.

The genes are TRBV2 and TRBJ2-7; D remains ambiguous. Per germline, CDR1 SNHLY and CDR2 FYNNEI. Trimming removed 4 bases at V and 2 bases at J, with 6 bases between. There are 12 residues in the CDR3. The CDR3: CASSVGAYEQYF. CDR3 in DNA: TGTGCCAGCAGTGTTGGAGCCTACGAGCAGTACTTC.

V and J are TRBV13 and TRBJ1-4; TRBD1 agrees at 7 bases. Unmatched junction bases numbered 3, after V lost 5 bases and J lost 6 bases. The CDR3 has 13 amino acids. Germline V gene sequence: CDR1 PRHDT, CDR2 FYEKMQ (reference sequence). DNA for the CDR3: TGTGCCAGCAGCCAGACAGGGTATGAAAAACTGTTTTTT. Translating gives CASSQTGYEKLFF.

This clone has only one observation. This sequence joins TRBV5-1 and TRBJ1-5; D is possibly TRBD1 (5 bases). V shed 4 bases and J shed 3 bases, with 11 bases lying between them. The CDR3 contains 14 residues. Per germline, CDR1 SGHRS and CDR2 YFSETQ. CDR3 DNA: TGCGCCAGCAGCCTCGACAGTTTCAATCAGCCCCAGCATTTT. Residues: CASSLDSFNQPQHF.